A selection of T cell receptor beta chains follows, all from one sample in a study of blood T cell repertoires in COVID-19. TCRdb's table, derived via immunoSEQ multiplex PCR, lists solely in-frame clones and lacks some. The data hold under 200,000 clones, with around 77% observed a single time. The sample taken for sequencing was peripheral blood. These receptor sequences come from a man aged 70 or older with acute or convalescent COVID-19. Both conserved end residues are part of each CDR3. A D gene is named only where the DNA matches it firmly. Size is omitted from some rows. Given values are once, few, many or a class for expanded clones.

abundance,v_gene,j_gene,d_gene,CDR3nt,CDR3aa
NA,TRBV12-5,TRBJ1-5,NA,TGTGCTAGTGGTTCTCTCGCGGCGGGGGGTCATCAGCCCCAGCATTTT,CASGSLAAGGHQPQHF
NA,TRBV2,TRBJ2-2,TRBD2,TGTGCCAGCAGGGAACTAGCGGGGGGTCTCACCGGGGAGCTGTTTTTT,CASRELAGGLTGELFF
NA,TRBV7-9,TRBJ2-7,TRBD2,TGTGCCAGCAGCCCCTGGCCAACTAGCGGGGGGACCTACGAGCAGTACTTC,CASSPWPTSGGTYEQYF
NA,TRBV5-5,TRBJ2-2,TRBD2,TGTGCCAGCAGCTCCTTGGGGGGGGTGAACACCGGGGAGCTGTTTTTT,CASSSLGGVNTGELFF
NA,TRBV6-5,TRBJ2-3,TRBD1,TGTGCCAGCAGTTACTCGGGACAGGGGGCAGATACGCAGTATTTT,CASSYSGQGADTQYF
many,TRBV2,TRBJ2-2,NA,TGTGCCAGCAGTGACTCAGGGGCCGGGGAGCTGTTTTTT,CASSDSGAGELFF
NA,TRBV6-2/TRBV6-3,TRBJ2-3,NA,TGTGCCAGCAGTTACTCGACGAAGGCCGCGACTAGCACAGATACGCAGTATTTT,CASSYSTKAATSTDTQYF
NA,TRBV3-1/TRBV3-2,TRBJ1-2,NA,TGTGCCAGCAGCTCCGGGATGAGTCTGCTTGGCTACACCTTC,CASSSGMSLLGYTF
NA,TRBV27,TRBJ1-6,NA,TGTGCCAGCAGTCCCCAGCCGAGACAGGTGTATAATTCACCCCTCCACTTT,CASSPQPRQVYNSPLHF
NA,TRBV21-1,TRBJ1-2,NA,TGTGCCAGCAGCAAAGGAGGAGGGCCAGGCGGCTATGGCTACACCTTC,CASSKGGGPGGYGYTF
NA,TRBV11-2,TRBJ1-1,TRBD1,TGTGCCAGCAGCTTAGGGACAGGGGGCAGAGACACTGAAGCTTTCTTT,CASSLGTGGRDTEAFF
NA,TRBV6-2/TRBV6-3,TRBJ1-2,NA,TGTGCCAGCAGTTCAGGGCATGGCTACACCTTC,CASSSGHGYTF
NA,TRBV5-1,TRBJ2-3,TRBD2,TGCGCCAGCAGCTTCGGGACTAGCCAAGATACGCAGTATTTT,CASSFGTSQDTQYF
once,TRBV19,TRBJ2-1,TRBD1,TGTGCCAGTAAGGTCAGGGGGCAAGGTGATGAGCAGTTCTTC,CASKVRGQGDEQFF
few,TRBV5-1,TRBJ1-1,TRBD1,TGCGCCAGCAGCTCCACAGGGGGCGCGAGGACTGAAGCTTTCTTT,CASSSTGGARTEAFF
NA,TRBV5-1,TRBJ2-7,TRBD1,TGCGCCAGCAGCTTGCAAACAGGGGCCTACGAGCAGTACTTC,CASSLQTGAYEQYF
NA,TRBV7-9,TRBJ2-7,TRBD2,TGTGCCCTTACCGGGTTAGCGGGAGAAGGCGAGCAGTACTTC,CALTGLAGEGEQYF
NA,TRBV4-2,TRBJ2-3,TRBD1,TGTGCCAGCACCCGGAGGACAGGCCAGACAGATACGCAGTATTTT,CASTRRTGQTDTQYF
NA,TRBV15,TRBJ1-3,NA,TGTGCCACCAGCAGAGATTTGCAGGGCTCTGGAAACACCATATATTTT,CATSRDLQGSGNTIYF
NA,TRBV5-6,TRBJ2-2,NA,TGTGCCAGCAGCTATACAGGTTACACCGGGGAGCTGTTTTTT,CASSYTGYTGELFF
NA,TRBV11-2,TRBJ2-1,NA,TGTGCCAGCAGCTTAGCCCCCTCCGGCAGGCGCGGTGGGAGCGATGAGCAGTTCTTC,CASSLAPSGRRGGSDEQFF
once,TRBV28,TRBJ1-5,TRBD1,TGTGCCAGCAGTCACCGGGGACAGAATAGCAATCAGCCCCAGCATTTT,CASSHRGQNSNQPQHF
NA,TRBV19,TRBJ1-4,TRBD1,TGTGCCAGTACCCCGGGACAGGGATTCCGCGGAAAACTGTTTTTT,CASTPGQGFRGKLFF
NA,TRBV5-5,TRBJ2-3,TRBD2,TGTGCCAGCAGCGTGGGGCGGGGGGCCGCAGATACGCAGTATTTT,CASSVGRGAADTQYF